Here is one T cell receptor (beta chain) with its context. This CDR3 has 16 residues. The ends lost 1 base at V and 4 bases at J; junction bases unmatched: 7. Looked up from germline, CDR1 is LGHNA and CDR2 is YSLEER. These data are taken from a study of blood T cell repertoires in COVID-19. Sequencing was performed with immunoSEQ multiplex PCR; in TCRdb, only in-frame clones are kept and a portion is missing. Among 410,000 or so clones, over 75% were seen once, and the ten largest hold under 2%. Sequenced: peripheral blood. This TCR derives from a woman in her forties with COVID-19, enrolled during active disease. The rearrangement joins TRBV4-3 to TRBJ2-5, with 9 positions matching TRBD2. The CDR3 spells CASSQGLAGSGETQYF. CDR3 bases: TGCGCCAGCAGCCAAGGGCTAGCGGGGTCGGGAGAGACCCAGTACTTC.